What follows are 2 T cell receptor beta chains derived from one specimen sequenced in a study of shared clonotypes between healthy human individuals. The table came from immunoSEQ multiplex PCR; TCRdb's copy has only in-frame clones and leaves some out. The table has 2 million to 3 million clones, around nine tenths seen once. The material sequenced was naive CD4+ T cells sorted from blood. Subset denoted: CD45RA+ positively selected. Every receptor here comes from a man aged 18 to 30 in good health.

This CDR3 reads CASSLTLAGENQEQYF. The CDR3 nucleotides read TGTGCCAGCTCACTCACACTAGCGGGGGAGAATCAGGAGCAGTACTTC. J is TRBJ2-7 and V is TRBV18, with 11 bases identical to TRBD2. The CDR3 runs 16 residues. The germline V gene has CDR1 KGHSH and CDR2 LQKENI. V was clipped by 4 bases and J by 7 bases; unmatched bases: 12.

The chain has TRBV10-1 and TRBJ2-3; maybe TRBD1 (6 bases). Trimming pared 2 bases from V and 7 bases from J, leaving 13 bases between. This CDR3 spans 14 amino acids. Germline CDR1 reads WNHNN; CDR2 reads SYGVQD (reference sequence). The CDR3 is CASSEDRPENTQYF. In DNA, the CDR3 is TGCGCCAGCAGTGAGGACAGGCCGGAGAATACGCAGTATTTT.